The sequence of this TCR beta chain was determined in a study of T cell responses to AZD1222 COVID-19 vaccine. Clones were read by immunoSEQ multiplex PCR, and TCRdb kept only the in-frame ones, dropping some. This sample yields about 140,000 clones, of which around nine tenths are seen a single time; 3.4% belongs to the top ten. This clone is a singleton in its sample. What it binds is not known. The CDR3 runs to 15 residues. Trimming left V 1 base short and J 7 bases short, with 14 bases between. Germline CDR1 SGHRS, CDR2 YFSETQ. Study-wide results and caveats: The donors showed a predominance of white British ancestry and of females, with possible underestimation of clonal diversity. Within unmutated variant regions lay the reported targets of nearly half of spike-specific TCRs. With two AZD1222 doses given, Spike-specific TCR breadth and depth both rose.

Material: peripheral blood, obtained on day 0 of AZD1222 vaccination. The chain links TRBV5-1 to TRBJ1-4; maybe TRBD1 (6 bases). The receptor was derived from an adult in good health. The CDR3 region has the DNA TGCGCCAGCAGCTTGAAGGGGGAGGTGGGTGAAAAACTGTTTTTT. Translating it yields CASSLKGEVGEKLFF.